The clone carrying this TCR beta chain was counted between two and nine times. What it recognizes is unknown. This entry belongs to a study of T cells after yellow fever vaccination. Study-wide results and caveats: Most clones from primary vaccination were detected again post-booster (roughly 96% CD4, more than 85% CD8).

The CDR3 consists of 14 residues. The ends were cut back, 2 bases at V and 3 bases at J, with 9 bases in the middle. The TCR cDNA carried a universal primer site and UMIs from 5'RACE template switching. TCRdb reprocessed the 5' RACE reads via MiXCR and lists one record per CDR3 protein. Of some 290,000 distinct CDR3 sequences listed, about 10% were seen once; the top ten hold approximately 3.3%. This sample comprised CD4+ T cells sorted from PBMCs, obtained 45 days after the yellow fever booster vaccination. The V and J genes are TRBV12-3 or TRBV12-4 and TRBJ2-3; no clear D gene. The receptor was derived from a young man who received the YFV17D yellow fever vaccine. The CDR3 sequence is CASSLWARTDTQYF. The CDR3 nucleotides read TGTGCCAGCAGTTTATGGGCCCGGACAGATACGCAGTATTTT.